This is a list of T cell receptor beta chains from one sample in a study of T cell repertoires in cytomegalovirus infection. Their recognized antigens are unknown. TCRdb re-called the reads through MiXCR, storing one row per CDR3 protein. This table has approximately 110,000 distinct CDR3 sequences, about 40% appearing once. The sequencing used CD8+ T cells from cultured PBMCs, collected from culture after CMV antigen stimulation. These receptor sequences come from a human donor in good health (CMV status not recorded). Some clones in this sample may be carry-over from other donors' samples. Each CDR3 is given with its conserved first and last residue. The D gene is left open where the match is weak. The size entry is marked missing in some rows and otherwise reads once, few, many or a size class.

J gene	D gene	clone size	CDR3 length	V gene	CDR3 DNA	CDR3 protein
TRBJ2-1	TRBD1	NA	15	TRBV7-9	TGTGCCAGCAGCGACGGACAGGGTGGCTTCAATGAGCAGTTCTTC	CASSDGQGGFNEQFF
TRBJ1-2	NA	few	14	TRBV12-3/TRBV12-4	TGTGCCAGCAGTTTGGCTGACTCCGGCTATGGCTACACCTTC	CASSLADSGYGYTF
TRBJ2-7	NA	few	14	TRBV12-3/TRBV12-4	TGTGCCAGCAGTTTAGGGCCGAGGTCTTACGAGCAGTACTTC	CASSLGPRSYEQYF
TRBJ2-5	NA	NA	13	TRBV14	TGTGCCAGCAGCCAACTCTTCCAAGAGACCCAGTACTTC	CASSQLFQETQYF
TRBJ1-1	NA	NA	13	TRBV19	TGTGCCAGCCGGGACCGACTCAACACTGAAGCTTTCTTT	CASRDRLNTEAFF
TRBJ2-5	NA	NA	15	TRBV6-5	TGTGCCAGCAGTTCACTAGAGGCGTCCCAAGAGACCCAGTACTTC	CASSSLEASQETQYF
TRBJ1-6	TRBD1	NA	17	TRBV27	TGTGCCAGCAGTTTAAGTCAGGGGGACTTAATGGATTCACCCCTCCACTTT	CASSLSQGDLMDSPLHF
TRBJ2-7	NA	few	14	TRBV7-2	TGTGCCAGCAGCTTAGCTACAGGGCCCTACGAGCAGTACTTC	CASSLATGPYEQYF
TRBJ2-3	NA	NA	15	TRBV2	TGTGCCAGCAGCCCGGGCCGAACTAGCACAGATACGCAGTATTTT	CASSPGRTSTDTQYF
TRBJ2-7	NA	once	13	TRBV6-6	TGTGCCAGCAGTGAGGGGTTATCCTACGAGCAGTACTTC	CASSEGLSYEQYF
TRBJ2-1	TRBD1	NA	16	TRBV7-9	TGTGCCAGCAGCCCCCCCACCGGGACAGACCTCCGGGGGCAGTTCTTC	CASSPPTGTDLRGQFF
TRBJ1-5	TRBD1	NA	16	TRBV5-6	TGTGCCAGCAGCTTCGCAGGGGGATATAGCAATCAGCCCCAGCATTTT	CASSFAGGYSNQPQHF
TRBJ2-2	NA	many	17	TRBV2	TGTGCCAGCGGGCGGAGCGCACTCGAAACGAACACCGGGGAGCTGTTTTTT	CASGRSALETNTGELFF
TRBJ1-4	NA	NA	15	TRBV6-5	TGTGCCAGCAGTTACATTGGCAGCCCTAATGAAAAACTGTTTTTT	CASSYIGSPNEKLFF
TRBJ1-2	NA	NA	13	TRBV27	TGTGCCAGCAGTACGGGTAGAAACTATGGCTACACCTTC	CASSTGRNYGYTF
TRBJ2-3	TRBD2	few	17	TRBV19	TGTGCCAGTAGTATGGGTAGCGGGGGGCTTCGCACAGATACGCAGTATTTT	CASSMGSGGLRTDTQYF
TRBJ2-1	NA	NA	11	TRBV12-3/TRBV12-4	TGTGCCAGCACCAGTTCCCTCGGGCAGTTCTTC	CASTSSLGQFF
TRBJ2-2	NA	NA	17	TRBV4-1	TGCGCCAGCAGCCAAGATGACACAGGGAGGGACACCGGGGAGCTGTTTTTT	CASSQDDTGRDTGELFF
TRBJ1-3	NA	NA	13	TRBV19	TGTGCCACCGCGGAACGGTCCGGAAACACCATATATTTT	CATAERSGNTIYF
TRBJ2-7	NA	NA	12	TRBV27	TGTGCCAGCAGTGCCGGGGCTCAGGAGCAGTACTTC	CASSAGAQEQYF
TRBJ1-3	NA	NA	13	TRBV7-9	TGTGCCAGCAGCCCAGCAACTGGAAACACCATATATTTT	CASSPATGNTIYF
TRBJ2-1	TRBD2	NA	15	TRBV20-1	TGCAGTGCTAGAGAAACGGGACTAGCGGGGACCCGGCAGTTCTTC	CSARETGLAGTRQFF
TRBJ2-2	NA	few	14	TRBV28	TGTGCCAGCAGTCCAATAAAGAACACCGGGGAGCTGTTTTTT	CASSPIKNTGELFF
TRBJ2-3	NA	NA	15	TRBV3-1	TGTGCCAGCAGCCAGTTGGACTACGGCACAGATACGCAGTATTTT	CASSQLDYGTDTQYF
TRBJ1-1	TRBD1	NA	18	TRBV27	TGTGCCAGCAGTTTATTTCCGCAGGGGGAAGGAGGGAACACTGAAGCTTTCTTT	CASSLFPQGEGGNTEAFF
TRBJ2-1	NA	few	15	TRBV27	TGTGCCAGCACCCAAGGGGACACTTACTACAATGAGCAGTTCTTC	CASTQGDTYYNEQFF
TRBJ2-7	TRBD2	NA	16	TRBV27	TGTGCCAGCAGTTCGGTCGCTAGCGGGGACCCCTACGAGCAGTACTTC	CASSSVASGDPYEQYF